A single sample is the source of the 22 T cell receptor beta chains below, sequenced in a study of T cell clonality in common variable immunodeficiency. Overall study results and limits: Fewer deletions and N-nucleotide insertions were reportedly seen in common variable immunodeficiency TCR beta sequences.

TCRdb's copy holds only in-frame clones and misses some; the assay was immunoSEQ multiplex PCR. The sample was found to contain approximately 29,000 clones, and every one recurs. No antigen has been assigned to these receptors. Specimen: peripheral blood mononuclear cells. These receptors all come from a human donor with common variable immunodeficiency.

As regards this clone: The read falls 3 residues short of the CDR3 end, and the missing part is taken from the germline J gene. V usage is TRBV19 and J usage is TRBJ2-3; D gene ambiguous. Germline assignment: CDR1 LNHDA and CDR2 SQIVND (reference sequence). V was trimmed by 10 bases and J by 1 base, leaving 9 bases between them. This CDR3 has 12 residues. The sequenced part of the CDR3 DNA is TGTGCCACTGCGATGGGCACAGATACG. Translating gives CATAMGTDT. The full CDR3 protein reads CATAMGTDTQYF.

The sample holds many counts of this clone. The CDR3 bases that were read are TGTGCCAGCAGCTTAGTCCCAAGGGGAGAAGAGACC. It codes for CASSLVPRGEET. The entire CDR3 is CASSLVPRGEETQYF. The chain combines TRBV7-8 with TRBJ2-5; D may correspond to TRBD1 or TRBD2 (5 bases each). The CDR3 end is not reached by the read, which stops 3 residues before it; the germline J gene fills it in. V lost 1 base to trimming and J lost 3 bases, with 12 bases between them. Germline values: CDR1 SGHVS, CDR2 FQNEAQ. The CDR3 is made up of 15 amino acids.

This clone occurred many times. The observed sequence ends 3 residues before the CDR3 terminus, with the missing tail filled in from the germline J gene. The chain joins TRBV19 to TRBJ1-1; 7 bases are shared with TRBD1. This CDR3 is built from 14 residues. The germline gives CDR1 LNHDA, CDR2 SQIVND (reference sequence). Trimming at V came to 2 bases and at J to 4 bases, leaving 4 bases not matched to a gene. Partial CDR3 DNA: TGTGCCAGTAGTATACAGGGGGTGGGCACTGAA. Translating gives CASSIQGVGTE. The full CDR3 is CASSIQGVGTEAFF.

This clone was recorded at least ten times. Read coverage stops 3 residues before the CDR3 terminus; the germline J gene supplies the remainder. This rearrangement joins TRBV7-9 to TRBJ2-7; 10 positions match TRBD1. The CDR3 runs to 14 residues. Germline V gene data show CDR1 as SEHNR and CDR2 as FQNEAQ (reference sequence). V was clipped by 5 bases and J by 6 bases; unmatched bases: 7. CDR3 region: CASSIRTGGGEQYF. The DNA read from the CDR3 is TGTGCCAGCAGCATTCGGACAGGGGGAGGCGAG.

There are many counts of this clone. The CDR3 end lies 3 residues beyond the end of the read and is filled in from the germline J gene. The chain employs TRBV29-1 and TRBJ2-7; 9 bases fit TRBD2. The germline V gene encodes CDR1 SQVTM and CDR2 ANQGSEA. The CDR3 totals 15 residues. V was pared by 1 base and J by 2 bases, with 6 bases of the junction left unmatched. The sequenced part of the CDR3 DNA is TGCAGCGTTGAAGTGGCGACTAGCGGAGCCTACGAG. It is translated as CSVEVATSGAYE. The whole CDR3 sequence reads CSVEVATSGAYEQYF.

In its sample, this clone was seen many times. The read falls 3 residues short of the CDR3 end, and the missing part is taken from the germline J gene. The chain combines TRBV20-1 with TRBJ2-3; 9 positions match TRBD2. The CDR3 spans 15 residues. Germline V gene sequence: CDR1 DFQATT, CDR2 SNEGSKA (reference sequence). V was pared by 1 base and J by 2 bases, with 4 bases of the junction left unmatched. CDR3 DNA (partial): TGCAGTGCTAGAGTCTCTAGCGGGAACACAGATACG. It codes for CSARVSSGNTDT. The entire CDR3 sequence reads CSARVSSGNTDTQYF.

This clone was observed at least ten times. The read terminates 3 residues ahead of where the CDR3 ends, so the germline J gene completes it. This chain connects TRBV6-1 to TRBJ1-1; 7 bases are shared with TRBD1. Germline V gene lookup returns CDR1 MNHNS and CDR2 SASEGT. Trimming took 3 bases from V and 4 from J; bases not matched to a gene: 8. This CDR3 spans 15 amino acids. Incomplete CDR3 DNA: TGTGCCAGCAGTGAGATGGACAGGTTCGGCACTGAA. Residues: CASSEMDRFGTE. The whole CDR3 is CASSEMDRFGTEAFF.

This clone was picked up many times. The CDR3 end falls 3 residues outside the read, so it is completed with the germline J gene. The rearrangement uses TRBV19 and TRBJ2-5; TRBD2 agrees at 11 bases. Looked up from germline, CDR1 is LNHDA and CDR2 is SQIVND (reference sequence). V lost 5 bases to trimming and J lost 5 bases; unmatched junction nucleotides: 4. The CDR3 totals 14 residues. Partial CDR3 DNA: TGTGCCAGTAGTTCGACTAGCGGGACGGAGACC. Encoded protein: CASSSTSGTET. The whole CDR3 sequence reads CASSSTSGTETQYF.

This clone was seen more than once but under ten times. The CDR3 extends 3 residues past the end of the read, so its final part is completed from the germline J gene. The chain joins TRBV5-1 to TRBJ2-5; the D gene is possibly TRBD2 (5 bases). V lost 0 bases and J 3 bases, leaving 12 bases between the germline ends. This CDR3 region has 15 residues. The germline V gene encodes CDR1 SGHRS and CDR2 YFSETQ. The CDR3 DNA, read in part, is TGCGCCAGCAGCTTGGCCGGGGTCTCGGAAGAGACC. Encoded protein: CASSLAGVSEET. The CDR3 in its entirety is CASSLAGVSEETQYF. Full variable domain (outside the CDR3, taken from reference TRBV5-1 and TRBJ2-5): KAGVTQTPRYLIKTRGQQVTLSCSPISGHRSVSWYQQTPGQGLQFLFEYFSETQRNKGNFPGRFSGRQFSNSRSEMNVSTLELGDSALYLCASSLAGVSEETQYFGPGTRLLVL.

To note about this clone: The observed sequence ends 3 residues before the CDR3 terminus, with the missing tail filled in from the germline J gene. The rearrangement joins TRBV19 to TRBJ2-7; 8 bases fit TRBD1. The V gene's germline CDR1 is LNHDA and CDR2 SQIVND (reference sequence). The CDR3 consists of 18 residues. J lost 3 bases, V lost 5 bases, and 18 bases had no gene match. Incomplete CDR3 DNA: TGTGCCAGTAGTGGAGATAGTCAAGACAGGGGCGGCAACTACGAG. Protein product: CASSGDSQDRGGNYE. The entire CDR3 sequence reads CASSGDSQDRGGNYEQYF.

Concerning this clone: The read terminates 3 residues ahead of where the CDR3 ends, so the germline J gene completes it. The chain combines TRBV19 with TRBJ1-2, with no clear D. The CDR3 contains 14 residues. Germline V CDR1 and CDR2: LNHDA, SQIVND (reference sequence). Trimming took off 6 bases at V and 2 bases at J, with 13 bases between the two ends. The DNA read from the CDR3 is TGTGCCAGTAGCCCCCCTCAGAGAAACTATGGC. Translating gives CASSPPQRNYG. The CDR3 in its entirety is CASSPPQRNYGYTF.

Details on this clone: The read stops 3 residues short of the end of the CDR3; the missing end is completed from the germline J gene. The chain has TRBV19 and TRBJ1-1, with TRBD1 matching over 7 bases. The germline gives CDR1 LNHDA, CDR2 SQIVND (reference sequence). V lost 3 bases to trimming and J lost 1 base; unmatched junction nucleotides: 5. The CDR3 has 15 residues. The sequenced CDR3 bases are TGTGCCAGTAGTATCACAGGGGTTCCGAACACTGAA. Translating gives CASSITGVPNTE. The entire CDR3 protein reads CASSITGVPNTEAFF.

In its sample, this clone is medium-sized. The read halts 3 residues ahead of the CDR3 end, with the missing end drawn from the germline J gene. V gene TRBV5-1 combines with J gene TRBJ2-1, with no clear D. V lost 0 bases to trimming and J lost 3 bases, with 13 bases between them. Germline V gene lookup returns CDR1 SGHRS and CDR2 YFSETQ. This CDR3 comprises 16 residues. Incomplete CDR3 DNA: TGCGCCAGCAGCTTGGCCTTTGACACCTACTACAATGAG. It yields the protein CASSLAFDTYYNE. The entire CDR3 is CASSLAFDTYYNEQFF.

This clone has more than one count but fewer than ten. The CDR3 goes on 3 residues after the read ends, and that part is filled in from the germline J gene. The chain combines TRBV13 with TRBJ2-1; 9 nucleotides agree with TRBD2. The CDR3 contains 16 residues. V lost 5 bases to trimming and J lost 7 bases; unmatched junction nucleotides: 12. Germline CDR1 is PRHDT and CDR2 is FYEKMQ (reference sequence). The CDR3: CASSVKREALRNEQFF. Incomplete CDR3 DNA: TGTGCCAGCAGCGTAAAGCGGGAGGCCTTGAGAAATGAG.

Many counts were recorded for this clone. The read halts 3 residues ahead of the CDR3 end, with the missing end drawn from the germline J gene. The V gene is TRBV29-1, the J gene TRBJ1-1, with TRBD1 as a possible D gene (5 bases). CDR1 is SQVTM and CDR2 is ANQGSEA in the germline V gene. CDR3 size: 11 residues. The CDR3 DNA, read in part, is TGCAGCGTTGGGGGCGCAGAAGAA. Encoded protein: CSVGGAEE. The CDR3 in full is CSVGGAEEAFF.

Note on this clone: The read ends 3 residues early relative to the CDR3; the germline J gene fills the gap. V gene TRBV2 combines with J gene TRBJ1-3; 9 bases are a match to TRBD1. This CDR3 has 15 amino acids. Germline CDR1 and CDR2: SNHLY and FYNNEI. Losses at the gene ends were 5 bases for V and 2 bases for J; bases not matched to a gene: 4. This CDR3 is CASSPGQGPGNTIYF. The CDR3 bases that were read are TGTGCCAGCAGTCCGGGACAGGGTCCTGGAAACACC.

There are many counts of this clone. The read is 3 residues too short to cover the CDR3 end, so that end is filled in from the germline J gene. This chain links TRBV18 with TRBJ1-2; D gene unclear. There are 14 residues in the CDR3. Between the trimmed V and J ends, which lost 3 bases and 4 bases, there was a span of 12 bases. Germline CDR1 KGHSH, CDR2 LQKENI. CDR3 sequence: CASSPSTSGYGYTF. The CDR3 DNA, read in part, is TGTGCCAGCTCACCCAGTACCTCTGGCTATGGC. The full variable domain, with the rest looked up from reference TRBV18 and TRBJ1-2, is NAGVMQNPRHLVRRRGQEARLRCSPMKGHSHVYWYRQLPEEGLKFMVYLQKENIIDESGMPKERFSAEFPKEGPSILRIQQVVRGDSAAYFCASSPSTSGYGYTFGSGTRLTVV.

This clone has at least ten counts. The read falls 3 residues short of the CDR3 end, and the missing part is taken from the germline J gene. The J gene is TRBJ2-7, the V gene TRBV7-8, with 8 bases identical to TRBD1. J gave up 1 base and V 5 bases, and 7 bases lay outside the gene matches. This CDR3 comprises 15 residues. Germline V gives CDR1 SGHVS, CDR2 FQNEAQ. The CDR3 DNA, read in part, is TGTGCCAGCAGCCGGGACAGGTCGCCTTCCTACGAG. Its protein is CASSRDRSPSYE. The CDR3 as a whole reads CASSRDRSPSYEQYF.

This clone was found many times. The read is 3 residues too short to cover the CDR3 end, so that end is filled in from the germline J gene. The chain links TRBV20-1 to TRBJ2-2; 9 bases agree with TRBD2. V lost 1 base to trimming and J lost 8 bases; unmatched junction nucleotides: 14. This CDR3 spans 17 amino acids. Germline CDR1 and CDR2: DFQATT and SNEGSKA (reference sequence). The sequenced CDR3 bases are TGCAGTGCTAGAGCCGCCGGGCTAGCGGGGCTCGGGGGGGAG. It yields the protein CSARAAGLAGLGGE. From start to end, the CDR3 is CSARAAGLAGLGGELFF.

For this clone: Coverage ceases 3 residues before the CDR3 finishes, and the germline J gene fills in the end. This chain uses TRBV20-1 with TRBJ2-1, with 11 bases matching TRBD2. The CDR3 runs 14 residues. Looked up from germline, CDR1 is DFQATT and CDR2 is SNEGSKA (reference sequence). V was pared by 7 bases and J by 7 bases, with 9 bases of the junction left unmatched. CDR3 protein: CSVTTSGRSNEQFF. The CDR3 bases that were read are TGCAGTGTTACCACTAGCGGGAGATCGAATGAG.

Turning to this clone: The CDR3 goes on 3 residues after the read ends, and that part is filled in from the germline J gene. The chain recombines TRBV7-9 with TRBJ1-3; D is ambiguous. The CDR3 spans 12 residues. The V gene's germline CDR1 is SEHNR and CDR2 FQNEAQ (reference sequence). The V and J ends lost 5 bases and 7 bases respectively, with 9 bases between them. Incomplete CDR3 DNA: TGTGCCAGCAGCGAGGCCTCCAACACC. Translating it yields CASSEASNT. The CDR3 in full is CASSEASNTIYF. Full variable domain (missing parts from reference TRBV7-9 and TRBJ1-3): DTGVSQNPRHKITKRGQNVTFRCDPISEHNRLYWYRQTLGQGPEFLTYFQNEAQLEKSRLLSDRFSAERPKGSFSTLEIQRTEQGDSAMYLCASSEASNTIYFGEGSWLTVV.

This clone was detected many times. Read sequence stops 3 residues before the CDR3 end, and the germline J gene provides the missing end. The chain has TRBV18 and TRBJ2-1, with D unresolved. The CDR3 is 14 residues long. Deletions cut 3 bases from V and 0 bases from J, with 6 bases between. Per germline, CDR1 KGHSH and CDR2 LQKENI. This CDR3 reads CASSPLSSYNEQFF. CDR3 DNA, as far as it was read: TGTGCCAGCTCACCTCTAAGCTCCTACAATGAG. Filled out from reference TRBV18 and TRBJ2-1, the complete variable domain reads NAGVMQNPRHLVRRRGQEARLRCSPMKGHSHVYWYRQLPEEGLKFMVYLQKENIIDESGMPKERFSAEFPKEGPSILRIQQVVRGDSAAYFCASSPLSSYNEQFFGPGTRLTVL.